These 5 T cell receptor beta chains share one sample of origin, sequenced in a study of OX40 agonist ivuxolimab in advanced cancers. Produced via immunoSEQ multiplex PCR; TCRdb's table is partial and in-frame only. The sample has tens of thousands of clones, roughly 76% seen once. The specimen was CD4+ or CD8+ T cells sorted from blood, collected in a trial of the OX40 agonist ivuxolimab. These receptors were taken from an adult with an advanced solid tumor such as melanoma, head and neck, liver or kidney cancer.

The chain couples TRBV30 to TRBJ2-7, with 8 bases fitting TRBD2. The CDR3 extends over 13 amino acids. The germline V gene has CDR1 GTSNPN and CDR2 SVGIG (reference sequence). The J segment lost 6 bases and the V segment lost 5 bases, leaving 9 bases of the junction unmatched. The CDR3 DNA sequence: TGTGCCTGGGCCGGGGGGGGGCGGGCCGAGCAGTACTTC. It yields the protein CAWAGGGRAEQYF.

This clone was found a few times. The chain uses TRBV29-1 and TRBJ1-2; 7 bases map to TRBD1. Per the germline V gene, CDR1 is SQVTM and CDR2 is ANQGSEA. V was clipped by 7 bases and J by 7 bases; unmatched bases: 9. The CDR3 is 12 residues long. The DNA for the CDR3 is TGCAGCGCCCGACAGGGTTCGGGTGGCTACACCTTC. Protein sequence: CSARQGSGGYTF.

This chain uses TRBV28 with TRBJ2-3, with 7 bases identical to TRBD1. The ends lost 5 bases at V and 0 bases at J; junction bases unmatched: 8. Looked up from germline, CDR1 is MDHEN and CDR2 is SYDVKM. The CDR3 is made up of 16 amino acids. The CDR3 reads CASSDRQGLSTDTQYF. The CDR3 coding sequence is TGTGCCAGCAGTGACAGACAGGGTTTAAGCACAGATACGCAGTATTTT.

The V call is TRBV28, the J call TRBJ2-3; TRBD2 agrees at 10 bases. With 5 bases clipped from V and 6 bases from J, the junction kept 8 bases outside the gene matches. CDR3 size: 15 residues. Germline V CDR1 and CDR2: MDHEN, SYDVKM. This CDR3 is CASSAPAGGRDTQYF. The CDR3 DNA reads as TGTGCCAGCAGTGCCCCAGCGGGGGGGAGGGATACGCAGTATTTT.

The rearrangement uses TRBV6-5 and TRBJ1-2; D is perhaps TRBD1 (6 bases). The CDR3 extends over 13 amino acids. The V end was cut by 6 bases, the J end by 7 bases, with 15 bases between. In germline, CDR1 is MNHEY, CDR2 SVGAGI. The CDR3 DNA sequence: TGTGCCAGCAGCTCGGACAGAGGCTCTGGCTACACCTTC. It is translated as CASSSDRGSGYTF.